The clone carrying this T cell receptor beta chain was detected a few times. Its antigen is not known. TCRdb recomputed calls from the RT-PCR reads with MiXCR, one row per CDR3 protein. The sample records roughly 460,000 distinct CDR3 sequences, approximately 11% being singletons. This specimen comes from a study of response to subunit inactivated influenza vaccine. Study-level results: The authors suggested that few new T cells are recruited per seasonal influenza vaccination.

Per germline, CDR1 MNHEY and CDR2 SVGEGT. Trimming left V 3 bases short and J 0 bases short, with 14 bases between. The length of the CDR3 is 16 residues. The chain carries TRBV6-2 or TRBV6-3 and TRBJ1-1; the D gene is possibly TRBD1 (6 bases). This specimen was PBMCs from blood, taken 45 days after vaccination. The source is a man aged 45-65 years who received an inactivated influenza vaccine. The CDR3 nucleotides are TGTGCCAGCAGTTATTCCAGGGGAGTATTGAACACTGAAGCTTTCTTT. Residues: CASSYSRGVLNTEAFF.